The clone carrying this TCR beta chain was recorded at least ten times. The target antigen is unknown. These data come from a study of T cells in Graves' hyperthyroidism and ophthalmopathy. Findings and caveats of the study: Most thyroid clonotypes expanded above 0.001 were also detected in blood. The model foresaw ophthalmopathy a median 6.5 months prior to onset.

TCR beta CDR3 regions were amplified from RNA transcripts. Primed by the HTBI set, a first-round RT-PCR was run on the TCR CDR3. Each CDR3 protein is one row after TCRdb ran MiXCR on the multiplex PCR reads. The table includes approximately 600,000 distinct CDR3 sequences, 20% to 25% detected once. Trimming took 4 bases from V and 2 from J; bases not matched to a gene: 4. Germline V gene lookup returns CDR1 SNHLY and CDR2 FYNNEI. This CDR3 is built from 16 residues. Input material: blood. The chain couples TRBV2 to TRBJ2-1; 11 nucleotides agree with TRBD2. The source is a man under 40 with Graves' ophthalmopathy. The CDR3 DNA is TGTGCCAGCAGTGGAACTAGCGGGAGACCCTACAATGAGCAGTTCTTC. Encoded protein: CASSGTSGRPYNEQFF.